The clone carrying this T cell receptor beta chain showed up just a few times. Its antigen is unidentified. Lactation, pregnancy, other autoimmune disease or uncontrolled infection excluded patients. This sample is part of a study of T cells in Graves' hyperthyroidism and ophthalmopathy. Trimming left V 4 bases short and J 5 bases short, with 18 bases between. Germline CDR1 is SGHTA and CDR2 is FQGNSA. The CDR3 is made up of 16 amino acids. General observations from the study: Researchers found most expanded thyroid clonotypes above 0.001 in blood as well.

Researchers amplified the TCR beta CDR3 regions from RNA transcripts. First-round RT-PCR of the TCR CDR3 relied on the HTBI primer set. TCRdb reprocessed the multiplex PCR reads via MiXCR and lists one record per CDR3 protein. The table records 660,000 or so distinct CDR3 sequences, around 21% of them present only once. The TCR was taken from a man aged 25-45 years with Graves' ophthalmopathy. Material for sequencing was blood. This rearrangement joins TRBV7-2 to TRBJ2-1; D might be TRBD2 (6 bases). CDR3 loop: CASSSRRGGSNNEQFF. The CDR3, as DNA: TGTGCCAGCAGCTCCCGGAGGGGAGGCAGCAACAATGAGCAGTTCTTC.